The 21 T cell receptor beta chains listed next were all sequenced from one sample in a study of PD-L1 blockade in urothelial cancer. Here immunoSEQ multiplex PCR was the method, and the copy in TCRdb shows in-frame clones only, minus some. The sample yields about 130,000 clones, approximately 84% seen once. Time point of the sample: pretreatment peripheral blood. The source was PBMCs, collected around atezolizumab (anti-PD-L1) treatment. These receptors were taken from a man over 45 with urothelial cancer.

The V gene is TRBV19, the J gene TRBJ2-1, with 12 nucleotides matching TRBD2. The CDR3 spans 15 residues. Germline assignment: CDR1 LNHDA and CDR2 SQIVND (reference sequence). With 7 bases clipped from V and 9 bases from J, the junction kept 10 bases outside the gene matches. This CDR3 reads CASNPGLAGRGEQFF. CDR3 sequence (DNA): TGTGCCAGTAACCCGGGACTAGCGGGCCGGGGTGAGCAGTTCTTC.

This clone has a handful of counts. The J gene is TRBJ1-2, the V gene TRBV28; possibly TRBD1 for D (5 bases). Germline assignment: CDR1 MDHEN and CDR2 SYDVKM. CDR3 length equals 14 residues. V was clipped by 2 bases and J by 6 bases, with 13 bases between them. CDR3 sequence: CASSLTGTKNGYTF. The CDR3 DNA is TGTGCCAGCAGTTTAACAGGTACGAAGAATGGCTACACCTTC.

CDR3 sequence: CASSFGAGGDEQFF. In DNA, the CDR3 is TGTGCCAGCAGCTTCGGAGCGGGAGGGGATGAGCAGTTCTTC. This chain connects TRBV7-9 to TRBJ2-1; TRBD2 aligns across 10 bases. The CDR3 runs to 14 residues. CDR1 is SEHNR, CDR2 FQNEAQ, per germline (reference sequence). J gave up 8 bases and V 3 bases, and 4 bases lay outside the gene matches.

The V and J genes are TRBV27 and TRBJ2-7, with a tentative D call TRBD2 (5 bases). Trimming took 4 bases from V and 0 from J, leaving 10 bases between them. In germline, CDR1 is MNHEY, CDR2 SMNVEV (reference sequence). The length of the CDR3 is 14 residues. CDR3 nucleotides: TGTGCCAGCAGTTCCTGGAGGAGCTCCTACGAGCAGTACTTC. Residues: CASSSWRSSYEQYF.

This clone was observed a handful of times. The chain links TRBV11-2 to TRBJ2-4; weak D call: TRBD1 (6 bases). CDR1 is SGHAT and CDR2 is FQNNGV in the germline V gene. V was clipped by 3 bases and J by 0 bases, with 12 bases between them. The CDR3 extends over 16 amino acids. This CDR3 reads CASSFLPRGAKNIQYF. The CDR3 coding sequence is TGTGCCAGCAGCTTTCTCCCCAGGGGAGCCAAAAACATTCAGTACTTC. The full variable domain, in which reference TRBV11-2 and TRBJ2-4 provide the parts outside the CDR3, is EAGVAQSPRYKIIEKRQSVAFWCNPISGHATLYWYQQILGQGPKLLIQFQNNGVVDDSQLPKDRFSAERLKGVDSTLKIQPAKLEDSAVYLCASSFLPRGAKNIQYFGAGTRLSVL.

The chain combines TRBV11-2 with TRBJ2-7, with 9 bases aligning to TRBD2. V was clipped by 8 bases and J by 4 bases; unmatched bases: 6. The CDR3 has 13 residues. Germline values: CDR1 SGHAT, CDR2 FQNNGV. CDR3 DNA: TGTGCCAGCTCCAGCGGGAGGACTTACGAGCAGTACTTC. Protein: CASSSGRTYEQYF.

V and J are TRBV6-6 and TRBJ1-3; no firm D call. Germline assignment: CDR1 MNHNY and CDR2 SVGAGI (reference sequence). V was shortened by 0 bases and J by 0 bases, with 6 bases between the two germline ends. This CDR3 is 15 amino acids long. CDR3 sequence (DNA): TGTGCCAGCAGTTACTCTGAGATCTCTGGAAACACCATATATTTT. Its translation is CASSYSEISGNTIYF.

This clone was seen a single time. The rearrangement uses TRBV6-5 and TRBJ1-1; tentative D call: TRBD1 (5 bases). The CDR3 is 14 amino acids. The ends were cut back, 9 bases at V and 1 base at J, with 15 bases in the middle. Germline CDR1 reads MNHEY; CDR2 reads SVGAGI. CDR3: CASTYGRGNTEAFF. The CDR3 nucleotides are TGTGCCAGTACTTATGGGAGGGGGAACACTGAAGCTTTCTTT.

The gene calls are TRBV18 and TRBJ2-5; 9 bases line up with TRBD1. The germline V gene has CDR1 KGHSH and CDR2 LQKENI. This CDR3 comprises 15 residues. V was pared by 3 bases and J by 5 bases, with 7 bases of the junction left unmatched. The CDR3 nucleotides are TGTGCCAGCTCACCTGACAGGGGGAGGCAGGAGACCCAGTACTTC. Its translation: CASSPDRGRQETQYF.

The chain couples TRBV14 to TRBJ2-3; D gene uncertain. The CDR3 totals 13 residues. Trimming took 5 bases from V and 4 from J, leaving 10 bases between them. In germline, CDR1 is SGHDN, CDR2 FVKESK. The CDR3 nucleotides read TGTGCCAGCAGCAAAGCAACTCCAGATACGCAGTATTTT. It codes for CASSKATPDTQYF.

The chain carries TRBV4-1 and TRBJ2-7; TRBD2 aligns across 11 bases. This CDR3 has 16 amino acids. Germline V gene data show CDR1 as MGHRA and CDR2 as YSYEKL. V lost 3 bases, J lost 0 bases, and 4 bases stayed unmatched. CDR3 protein: CASSQGLAVLSYEQYF. The CDR3, as DNA: TGCGCCAGCAGCCAGGGACTAGCGGTGCTCTCCTACGAGCAGTACTTC.

This clone was seen a handful of times. This sequence joins TRBV7-8 and TRBJ2-1; no firm D call. Between the trimmed V and J ends, which lost 3 bases and 4 bases, there was a span of 7 bases. Germline V gene sequence: CDR1 SGHVS, CDR2 FQNEAQ. CDR3 length: 13 residues. This CDR3 is CASSLGRYNEQFF. CDR3 nucleotides: TGTGCCAGCAGCTTGGGCCGGTACAATGAGCAGTTCTTC.

The chain carries TRBV7-3 and TRBJ1-3, with D unresolved. CDR1 SGHTA and CDR2 FQGTGA come from the germline V gene. V was cut by 1 base and J by 0 bases, with 10 bases left in between. The CDR3 runs to 16 residues. The CDR3 coding sequence is TGTGCCAGCAGCTTAAGCCAGGTTGGCTCTGGAAACACCATATATTTT. It codes for CASSLSQVGSGNTIYF.

The rearrangement uses TRBV27 and TRBJ2-1; 12 nucleotides agree with TRBD2. CDR3 length: 16 amino acids. The V segment lost 7 bases and the J segment 3 bases; nucleotides outside the gene matches: 7. CDR1 is MNHEY and CDR2 is SMNVEV in the germline V gene (reference sequence). The CDR3 spells CASKTGLAGLYNEQFF. The CDR3 nucleotides read TGTGCCAGCAAAACCGGACTAGCGGGACTCTACAATGAGCAGTTCTTC.

This clone was recorded a few times. The rearrangement links TRBV5-1 to TRBJ2-7, with a tentative D call TRBD2 (6 bases). The length of the CDR3 is 13 residues. The germline CDR1 and CDR2 sequences are SGHRS and YFSETQ. With 4 bases removed from V and 7 bases from J, the gap between germline ends came to 15 bases. For the CDR3, the DNA is TGCGCCAGCAGCCCGGGGGACGGTCGAGAGCAGTACTTC. Translating gives CASSPGDGREQYF.

This chain joins TRBV7-9 and TRBJ1-5, with unresolved D. Germline V gene sequence: CDR1 SEHNR, CDR2 FQNEAQ (reference sequence). Between the trimmed V and J ends, which lost 5 bases and 1 base, there was a span of 6 bases. The CDR3 spans 13 residues. The CDR3 DNA sequence: TGTGCCAGCAGCCCCTTAAGCAATCAGCCCCAGCATTTT. The encoded protein is CASSPLSNQPQHF.

J is TRBJ2-3 and V is TRBV2; D unclear. Trimming removed 9 bases at V and 6 bases at J, with 13 bases between. Germline V gene data show CDR1 as SNHLY and CDR2 as FYNNEI. The CDR3 is made up of 12 amino acids. The CDR3 bases are TGTGCCAGTCCCACAACGGAGGATACGCAGTATTTT. Its protein is CASPTTEDTQYF.

This sequence joins TRBV29-1 and TRBJ2-5; no clear D gene. Germline V gives CDR1 SQVTM, CDR2 ANQGSEA. V shed 4 bases and J shed 2 bases, with 8 bases lying between them. The CDR3 has 12 amino acids. CDR3 bases: TGCAGCGTTGTTCTATCTCAAGAGACCCAGTACTTC. It is translated as CSVVLSQETQYF.

This chain connects TRBV18 to TRBJ2-3; TRBD2 matches 8 bases. Germline V gene data show CDR1 as KGHSH and CDR2 as LQKENI. CDR3 length: 15 residues. J lost 4 bases, V lost 3 bases, and 6 bases had no gene match. The CDR3 sequence: CASSPGRAGADTQYF. The CDR3 DNA sequence: TGTGCCAGCTCACCCGGGAGGGCCGGGGCAGATACGCAGTATTTT.

The chain recombines TRBV28 with TRBJ2-3; 9 bases map to TRBD2. CDR1 and CDR2 from the germline V gene are MDHEN and SYDVKM. The CDR3 runs to 15 residues. V dropped 5 bases and J dropped 4; count of bases not matched to a gene: 7. The CDR3 DNA follows: TGTGCCAGCAGTCGGGGCGGGAGGGCCGCAGATACGCAGTATTTT. Translated: CASSRGGRAADTQYF.

The V call is TRBV28, the J call TRBJ2-3, with TRBD1 identical over 8 bases. This CDR3 is 16 amino acids long. Trimming removed 5 bases from V and 0 bases from J; junction bases left unmatched: 7. The germline V gene has CDR1 MDHEN and CDR2 SYDVKM. CDR3 residues: CASSLPGQGSTDTQYF. The CDR3 DNA reads as TGTGCCAGCAGTCTCCCCGGACAGGGTAGCACAGATACGCAGTATTTT.